The rows below give T cell receptor beta chains drawn from one sample of a study of blood T cell repertoires in COVID-19. Method: immunoSEQ multiplex PCR; TCRdb's copy keeps in-frame clones and lacks some. The sample yields 540,000 or so clones, 85% to 90% seen once. The source material was peripheral blood. The receptors were gathered from a woman in her fifties or sixties with COVID-19, enrolled during active disease. Both conserved end residues are part of each CDR3. The D gene is left open where the match is weak. Size values are once, few and many counts, or a class for expanded clones, and some rows have none.

clone_size: -
j_call: TRBJ1-6
v_call: TRBV19
d_call: -
cdr3_nt: TGTGCCAGTAGTATAAGCGTATATAATTCACCCCTCCACTTT
cdr3_aa: CASSISVYNSPLHF

clone_size: -
j_call: TRBJ1-1
v_call: TRBV6-6
d_call: TRBD1
cdr3_nt: TGTGCCAGCAGTCCCATTGGACAGGGGGCATGGAGTACTGAAGCTTTCTTT
cdr3_aa: CASSPIGQGAWSTEAFF

clone_size: -
j_call: TRBJ2-1
v_call: TRBV4-1
d_call: -
cdr3_nt: TGCGCCAGCAGCCAAGAAGGAGGGGGGGGCAATGAGCAGTTCTTC
cdr3_aa: CASSQEGGGGNEQFF

clone_size: -
j_call: TRBJ2-1
v_call: TRBV3-1/TRBV3-2
d_call: TRBD2
cdr3_nt: TGTGCCAGCAGCCGACCCCCTAGCGGGGGGGTAAATGAGCAGTTCTTC
cdr3_aa: CASSRPPSGGVNEQFF

clone_size: once
j_call: TRBJ2-7
v_call: TRBV7-2
d_call: TRBD2
cdr3_nt: TGTGCCAGCACCTGGGCGGGGGAGGCTACGAGGGAGCAGTACTTC
cdr3_aa: CASTWAGEATREQYF

clone_size: -
j_call: TRBJ2-7
v_call: TRBV18
d_call: TRBD1
cdr3_nt: TGTGCCAGCTCTCCCTGGGGACAGGGAAACGAGCAGTACTTC
cdr3_aa: CASSPWGQGNEQYF

clone_size: -
j_call: TRBJ1-4
v_call: TRBV10-3
d_call: TRBD1
cdr3_nt: TGTGCCAACTCTGACAGGGAAGGCGAAAAACTGTTTTTT
cdr3_aa: CANSDREGEKLFF

clone_size: -
j_call: TRBJ2-3
v_call: TRBV6-5
d_call: -
cdr3_nt: TGTGCCAGCAGTTACTCAGGGGCCGCTTTGGATACGCAGTATTTT
cdr3_aa: CASSYSGAALDTQYF

clone_size: -
j_call: TRBJ1-1
v_call: TRBV5-1
d_call: -
cdr3_nt: TGCGCCAGCAGCTTCGGGATGAACACTGAAGCTTTCTTT
cdr3_aa: CASSFGMNTEAFF

clone_size: -
j_call: TRBJ2-7
v_call: TRBV5-1
d_call: TRBD1
cdr3_nt: TGCGCCAGCAGGCAGGACAGGGGGGTCGAGCAGTACTTC
cdr3_aa: CASRQDRGVEQYF

clone_size: -
j_call: TRBJ2-4
v_call: TRBV2
d_call: -
cdr3_nt: TGTGCCAGCAGTGATCCGAGAGCCAAAAACATTCAGTACTTC
cdr3_aa: CASSDPRAKNIQYF

clone_size: -
j_call: TRBJ2-7
v_call: TRBV29-1
d_call: -
cdr3_nt: TGCAGCGTTGTGTGGAGCAGCAACGTCTACGAGCAGTACTTC
cdr3_aa: CSVVWSSNVYEQYF

clone_size: -
j_call: TRBJ2-3
v_call: TRBV7-8
d_call: TRBD2
cdr3_nt: TGTGCCAGCAGCTTCCAACCGGGACTAGCGGGGTATACGCAGTATTTT
cdr3_aa: CASSFQPGLAGYTQYF

clone_size: -
j_call: TRBJ2-3
v_call: TRBV6-1
d_call: TRBD2
cdr3_nt: TGTGCCAGCAGTGGACGGGGGGACCTGGTCACAGATACGCAGTATTTT
cdr3_aa: CASSGRGDLVTDTQYF

clone_size: -
j_call: TRBJ1-2
v_call: TRBV20-1
d_call: -
cdr3_nt: TGCAGTGCTAGTTACCAGGGGCACTATGGCTACACCTTC
cdr3_aa: CSASYQGHYGYTF

clone_size: once
j_call: TRBJ1-2
v_call: TRBV6-6
d_call: -
cdr3_nt: TGTGCCAGCAGTTACGAAGGGGTGAACTATGGCTACACCTTC
cdr3_aa: CASSYEGVNYGYTF

clone_size: -
j_call: TRBJ1-3
v_call: TRBV30
d_call: -
cdr3_nt: TGTGCCTGGAGTGTTTCTGCTGGAAACACCATATATTTT
cdr3_aa: CAWSVSAGNTIYF

clone_size: -
j_call: TRBJ1-1
v_call: TRBV6-6
d_call: -
cdr3_nt: TGTGCCAGCGGGGCGGGGGAAGCTTTCTTT
cdr3_aa: CASGAGEAFF